The rows below give T cell receptor beta chains drawn from one sample of a study of T cells in Graves' hyperthyroidism and ophthalmopathy. From the multiplex PCR reads, TCRdb called clonotypes with MiXCR, one entry per CDR3 protein. The table includes under 400,000 distinct CDR3 sequences, about 15% detected once. Material for sequencing was blood. The receptors here all came from a man aged 25 to 40 with Graves' hyperthyroidism. The CDR3 runs from the conserved cysteine through the conserved F or W. Fields, in order: V gene, clone size, D gene, J gene, CDR3 protein, CDR3 DNA. The D gene is left open where the match is weak. Where a row states a size, it is once, few, many or the class of an expanded clone; other rows omit it.

V gene: TRBV2
clone size: many
D gene: -
J gene: TRBJ1-1
CDR3 protein: CARLDTMNTEAFF
CDR3 DNA: TGTGCCAGGCTTGACACCATGAACACTGAAGCTTTCTTT

V gene: TRBV28
clone size: -
D gene: -
J gene: TRBJ1-4
CDR3 protein: CASSFDSLNEKLFF
CDR3 DNA: TGTGCCAGCAGTTTTGACAGCCTTAATGAAAAACTGTTTTTT

V gene: TRBV2
clone size: many
D gene: -
J gene: TRBJ1-5
CDR3 protein: CASESDGSNQPQHF
CDR3 DNA: TGTGCCAGCGAGTCAGACGGTAGCAATCAGCCCCAGCATTTT

V gene: TRBV5-5
clone size: once
D gene: -
J gene: TRBJ1-4
CDR3 protein: CASSPARFGEKLFF
CDR3 DNA: TGTGCCAGCAGCCCGGCGCGTTTCGGGGAAAAACTGTTTTTT

V gene: TRBV4-2
clone size: -
D gene: -
J gene: TRBJ2-7
CDR3 protein: CASSQDLGGASYEQYF
CDR3 DNA: TGTGCCAGCAGCCAAGATCTAGGAGGGGCCTCCTACGAGCAGTACTTC

V gene: TRBV20-1
clone size: many
D gene: -
J gene: TRBJ2-5
CDR3 protein: CSARTGTEFQETQYF
CDR3 DNA: TGCAGTGCTAGGACCGGGACGGAATTCCAAGAGACCCAGTACTTC

V gene: TRBV2
clone size: -
D gene: TRBD2
J gene: TRBJ2-1
CDR3 protein: CASSFRLAGAHEQFF
CDR3 DNA: TGTGCCAGCAGTTTTAGACTAGCGGGAGCACATGAGCAGTTCTTC

V gene: TRBV6-2/TRBV6-3
clone size: -
D gene: -
J gene: TRBJ2-1
CDR3 protein: CASSDQETNEQFF
CDR3 DNA: TGTGCCAGCAGTGACCAGGAGACCAATGAGCAGTTCTTC

V gene: TRBV10-2
clone size: many
D gene: TRBD1
J gene: TRBJ1-5
CDR3 protein: CASSLLGGGQPQHF
CDR3 DNA: TGCGCCAGCAGTTTACTAGGGGGCGGGCAGCCCCAGCATTTT

V gene: TRBV20-1
clone size: few
D gene: -
J gene: TRBJ2-1
CDR3 protein: CSAKGTLIYNEQFF
CDR3 DNA: TGCAGTGCTAAGGGGACGCTGATCTACAATGAGCAGTTCTTC

V gene: TRBV28
clone size: many
D gene: -
J gene: TRBJ2-5
CDR3 protein: CASSWQETQYF
CDR3 DNA: TGTGCCAGCAGTTGGCAAGAGACCCAGTACTTC

V gene: TRBV29-1
clone size: -
D gene: -
J gene: TRBJ1-2
CDR3 protein: CSVEDFPGYTF
CDR3 DNA: TGCAGCGTTGAAGACTTCCCGGGCTACACCTTC

V gene: TRBV5-6
clone size: -
D gene: -
J gene: TRBJ2-3
CDR3 protein: CASSLEGGLETDTQYF
CDR3 DNA: TGTGCCAGCAGCTTGGAGGGGGGTCTAGAGACAGATACGCAGTATTTT

V gene: TRBV11-2
clone size: many
D gene: -
J gene: TRBJ2-7
CDR3 protein: CASESGQSYEQYF
CDR3 DNA: TGTGCCAGCGAGTCCGGGCAGTCCTACGAGCAGTACTTC

V gene: TRBV7-2
clone size: many
D gene: TRBD1
J gene: TRBJ2-1
CDR3 protein: CASSQKQGNEQFF
CDR3 DNA: TGTGCCAGCAGCCAAAAACAGGGGAATGAGCAGTTCTTC

V gene: TRBV6-1
clone size: few
D gene: TRBD2
J gene: TRBJ2-1
CDR3 protein: CASSPNRPPSSGSVNEQFF
CDR3 DNA: TGTGCCAGCAGCCCTAACCGTCCCCCATCTAGCGGGAGTGTCAATGAGCAGTTCTTC

V gene: TRBV2
clone size: -
D gene: TRBD1
J gene: TRBJ2-5
CDR3 protein: CASSVGQYQETQYF
CDR3 DNA: TGTGCCAGCAGTGTGGGACAGTACCAAGAGACCCAGTACTTC

V gene: TRBV5-1
clone size: few
D gene: -
J gene: TRBJ2-1
CDR3 protein: CASSLRRFLSYNEQFF
CDR3 DNA: TGCGCCAGCAGCTTGAGGCGCTTCCTCTCCTACAATGAGCAGTTCTTC

V gene: TRBV12-3/TRBV12-4
clone size: many
D gene: TRBD1
J gene: TRBJ2-5
CDR3 protein: CASSWTGLLETQYF
CDR3 DNA: TGTGCCAGCAGTTGGACAGGGTTGTTAGAGACCCAGTACTTC

V gene: TRBV2
clone size: many
D gene: TRBD1
J gene: TRBJ1-2
CDR3 protein: CASSEGDRGRDYGYTF
CDR3 DNA: TGTGCCAGCAGTGAAGGGGACAGGGGCAGGGACTATGGCTACACCTTC

V gene: TRBV20-1
clone size: many
D gene: -
J gene: TRBJ2-5
CDR3 protein: CSAYYDRGETQYF
CDR3 DNA: TGCAGTGCTTACTATGACAGAGGAGAGACCCAGTACTTC

V gene: TRBV6-1
clone size: many
D gene: -
J gene: TRBJ2-5
CDR3 protein: CASIPPQGPQETQYF
CDR3 DNA: TGTGCCAGCATCCCACCCCAGGGCCCTCAGGAGACCCAGTACTTC

V gene: TRBV5-4
clone size: -
D gene: -
J gene: TRBJ2-5
CDR3 protein: CASREGGKETQYF
CDR3 DNA: TGTGCCAGCAGGGAGGGGGGGAAAGAGACCCAGTACTTC

V gene: TRBV7-9
clone size: many
D gene: -
J gene: TRBJ2-2
CDR3 protein: CASSLPANTGELFF
CDR3 DNA: TGTGCCAGCAGCTTACCAGCGAACACCGGGGAGCTGTTTTTT

V gene: TRBV20-1
clone size: few
D gene: TRBD1
J gene: TRBJ2-5
CDR3 protein: CSARERPGQGGVRGKETQYF
CDR3 DNA: TGCAGTGCTAGAGAGAGACCGGGACAGGGCGGAGTTCGCGGAAAAGAGACCCAGTACTTC

V gene: TRBV6-1
clone size: -
D gene: -
J gene: TRBJ1-5
CDR3 protein: CASSESRVISNQPQHF
CDR3 DNA: TGTGCCAGCAGTGAAAGCCGGGTTATCAGCAATCAGCCCCAGCATTTT

V gene: TRBV5-1
clone size: few
D gene: TRBD1
J gene: TRBJ2-3
CDR3 protein: CASSLSPVGTGGVDTQYF
CDR3 DNA: TGCGCCAGCAGCTTGAGTCCGGTGGGGACAGGGGGAGTAGATACGCAGTATTTT

V gene: TRBV10-1
clone size: -
D gene: -
J gene: TRBJ2-7
CDR3 protein: CASSESNTIRRAEQYF
CDR3 DNA: TGCGCCAGCAGTGAGTCCAACACCATTAGAAGGGCCGAGCAGTACTTC

V gene: TRBV29-1
clone size: -
D gene: -
J gene: TRBJ2-2
CDR3 protein: CSVVGNTEELFF
CDR3 DNA: TGCAGCGTTGTGGGGAACACCGAGGAGCTGTTTTTT

V gene: TRBV2
clone size: many
D gene: TRBD2
J gene: TRBJ2-7
CDR3 protein: CASSRLAGWYEQYF
CDR3 DNA: TGTGCCAGCAGTCGACTAGCGGGATGGTACGAGCAGTACTTC

V gene: TRBV7-2
clone size: many
D gene: -
J gene: TRBJ2-1
CDR3 protein: CASSFSSGSEQFF
CDR3 DNA: TGTGCCAGCAGCTTTTCAAGTGGGTCAGAGCAGTTCTTC

V gene: TRBV7-2
clone size: many
D gene: -
J gene: TRBJ1-1
CDR3 protein: CASSFAGNTEAFF
CDR3 DNA: TGTGCCAGCAGCTTCGCGGGGAACACTGAAGCTTTCTTT

V gene: TRBV29-1
clone size: few
D gene: TRBD2
J gene: TRBJ2-7
CDR3 protein: CSVPGGFRLAGVLGYEQYF
CDR3 DNA: TGCAGCGTTCCGGGAGGATTCCGACTAGCGGGAGTACTAGGATACGAGCAGTACTTC